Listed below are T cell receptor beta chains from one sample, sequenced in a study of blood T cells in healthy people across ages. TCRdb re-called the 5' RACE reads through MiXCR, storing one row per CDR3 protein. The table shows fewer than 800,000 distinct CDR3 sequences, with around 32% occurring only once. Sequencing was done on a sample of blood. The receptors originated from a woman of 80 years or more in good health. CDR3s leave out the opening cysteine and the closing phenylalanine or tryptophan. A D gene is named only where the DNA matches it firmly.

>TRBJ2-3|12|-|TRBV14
ASSQGWPTDTQY
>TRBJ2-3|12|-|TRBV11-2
ASSLVVLTDTQY
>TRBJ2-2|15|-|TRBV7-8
ASSLESGGRNTGELF
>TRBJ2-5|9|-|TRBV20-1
SAPLANEQY
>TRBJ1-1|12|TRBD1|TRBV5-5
ASTDRGTSPEAF
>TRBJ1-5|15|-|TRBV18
ASSSRRIDYSNQPQH
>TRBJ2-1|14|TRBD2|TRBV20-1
SASSAGGPWYNEQF
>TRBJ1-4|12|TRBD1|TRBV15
ATSSDRGGEKLF
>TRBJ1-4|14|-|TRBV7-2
ASSLEGRAANEKLF
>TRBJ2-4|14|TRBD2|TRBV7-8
AGSLGRGLLAREQY
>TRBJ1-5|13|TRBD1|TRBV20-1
SARPNRGSNQPQH
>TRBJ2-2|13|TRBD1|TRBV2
ASSGDRANTGERF
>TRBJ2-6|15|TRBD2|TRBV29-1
SVGLAGTSGGANVLT
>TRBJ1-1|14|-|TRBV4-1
ASSRKLDAGHTEAF
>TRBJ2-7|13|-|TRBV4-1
ASSPTRDNLYEQY
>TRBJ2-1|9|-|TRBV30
AWTLWGEQF
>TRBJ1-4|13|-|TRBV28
ASSRDTATNEKLF
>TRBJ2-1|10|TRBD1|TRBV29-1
SVTGVYNEQF
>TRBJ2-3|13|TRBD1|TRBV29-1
SVAPRDSSTDTQY
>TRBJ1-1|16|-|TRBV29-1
SVQFGFWQEYMNTEAF
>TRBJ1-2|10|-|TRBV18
ASSPPGSGYT
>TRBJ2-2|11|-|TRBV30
AWETANTGELF
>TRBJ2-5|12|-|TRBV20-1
SAAPLLRGETQY
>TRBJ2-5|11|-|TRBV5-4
ASSRRQKETQY